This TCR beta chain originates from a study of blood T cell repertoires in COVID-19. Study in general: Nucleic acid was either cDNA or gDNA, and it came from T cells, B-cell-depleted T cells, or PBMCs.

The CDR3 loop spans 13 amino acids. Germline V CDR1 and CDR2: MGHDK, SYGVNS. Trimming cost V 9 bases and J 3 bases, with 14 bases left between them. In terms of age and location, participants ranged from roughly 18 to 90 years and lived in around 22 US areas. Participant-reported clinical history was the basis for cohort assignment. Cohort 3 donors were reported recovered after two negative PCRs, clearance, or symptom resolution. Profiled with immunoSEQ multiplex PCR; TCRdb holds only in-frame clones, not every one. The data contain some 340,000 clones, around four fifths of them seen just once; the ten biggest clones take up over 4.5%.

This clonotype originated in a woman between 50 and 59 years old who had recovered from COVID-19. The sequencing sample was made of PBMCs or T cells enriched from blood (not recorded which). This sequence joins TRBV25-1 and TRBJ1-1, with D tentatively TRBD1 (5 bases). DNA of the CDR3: TGTGCCAGTGGGGCAGGGATACACACTGAAGCTTTCTTT. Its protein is CASGAGIHTEAFF.